This TCR beta chain came from a study of regulatory T cells in long-lasting Graves disease. In the case of this clonotype: A read error may produce the germline difference seen at one junction end.

Germline CDR1 is MNHEY and CDR2 is SMNVEV (reference sequence). This CDR3 region has 15 residues. Libraries of TCR beta came from iRepertoire HTBI primers plus Arm-PCR of CDR3 regions. TCRdb reprocessed the multiplex PCR reads with MiXCR, giving one entry per CDR3 protein. The sample includes fewer than 550,000 distinct CDR3 sequences, 15% to 20% of them seen just once. Time point defined: newly diagnosed GD, antithyroid drugs for less than 3 months. PBMCs provided the RNA from which the TCR library was made. Xi'an, China, was home to the endocrinology department that provided patients. This sample also appeared in a second study, on T cells in Graves' hyperthyroidism and ophthalmopathy. Per that study: First-round RT-PCR targeting the TCR CDR3 was performed with the HTBI primer set.

The clonotype originates from a middle-aged woman with Graves disease. The specimen was peripheral blood mononuclear cells (PBMCs), collected at new diagnosis, from a patient treated with antithyroid drugs. V is TRBV27 and J is TRBJ2-1; D is uncertain. As DNA, the CDR3 is TGTGCCAGCAGCCCCCTGTTGGTCTCCTACAATGAGCAGCTCTTC. As protein: CASSPLLVSYNEQLF.